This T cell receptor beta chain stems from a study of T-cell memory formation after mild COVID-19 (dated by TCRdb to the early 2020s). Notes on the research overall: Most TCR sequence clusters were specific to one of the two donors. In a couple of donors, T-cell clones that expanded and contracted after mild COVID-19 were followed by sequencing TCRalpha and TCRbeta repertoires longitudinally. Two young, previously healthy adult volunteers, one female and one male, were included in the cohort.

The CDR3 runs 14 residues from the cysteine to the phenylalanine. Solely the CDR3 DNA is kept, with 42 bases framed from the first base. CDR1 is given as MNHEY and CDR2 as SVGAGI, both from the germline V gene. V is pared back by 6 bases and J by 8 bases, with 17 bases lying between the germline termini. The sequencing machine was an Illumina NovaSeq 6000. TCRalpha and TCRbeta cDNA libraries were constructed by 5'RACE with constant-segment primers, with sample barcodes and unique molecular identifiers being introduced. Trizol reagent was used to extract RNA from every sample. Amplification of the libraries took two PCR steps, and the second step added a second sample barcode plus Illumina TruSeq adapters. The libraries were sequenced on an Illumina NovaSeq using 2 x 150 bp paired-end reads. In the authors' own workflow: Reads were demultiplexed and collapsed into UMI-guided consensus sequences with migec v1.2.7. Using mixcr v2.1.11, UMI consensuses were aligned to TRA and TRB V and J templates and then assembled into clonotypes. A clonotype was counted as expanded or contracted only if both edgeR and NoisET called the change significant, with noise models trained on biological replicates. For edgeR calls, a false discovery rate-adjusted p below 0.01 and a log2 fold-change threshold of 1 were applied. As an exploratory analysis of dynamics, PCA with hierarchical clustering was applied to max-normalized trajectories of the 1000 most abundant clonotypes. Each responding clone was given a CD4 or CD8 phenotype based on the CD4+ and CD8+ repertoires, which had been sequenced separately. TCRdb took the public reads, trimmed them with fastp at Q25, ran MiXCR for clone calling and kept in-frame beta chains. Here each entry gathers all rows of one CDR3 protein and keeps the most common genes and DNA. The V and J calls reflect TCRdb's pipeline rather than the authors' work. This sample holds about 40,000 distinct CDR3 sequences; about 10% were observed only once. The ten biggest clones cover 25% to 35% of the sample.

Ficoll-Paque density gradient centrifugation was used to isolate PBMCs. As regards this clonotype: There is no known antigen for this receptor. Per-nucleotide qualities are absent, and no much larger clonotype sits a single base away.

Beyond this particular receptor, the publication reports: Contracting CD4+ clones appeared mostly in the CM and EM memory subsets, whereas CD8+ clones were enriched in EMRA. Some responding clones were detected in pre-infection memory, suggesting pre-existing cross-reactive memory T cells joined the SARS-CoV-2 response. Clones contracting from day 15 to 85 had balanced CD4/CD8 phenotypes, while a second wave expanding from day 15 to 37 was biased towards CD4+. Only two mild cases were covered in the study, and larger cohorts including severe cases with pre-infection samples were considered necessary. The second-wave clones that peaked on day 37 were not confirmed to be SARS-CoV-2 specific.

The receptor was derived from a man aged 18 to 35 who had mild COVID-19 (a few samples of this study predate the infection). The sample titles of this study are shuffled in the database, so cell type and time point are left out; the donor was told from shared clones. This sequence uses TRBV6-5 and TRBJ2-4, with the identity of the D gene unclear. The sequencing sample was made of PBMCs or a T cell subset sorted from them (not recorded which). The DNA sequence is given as TGTGCCAGCAGCCCCTCCTCCAATGGGGACATTCAGTACTTC. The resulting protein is CASSPSSNGDIQYF.